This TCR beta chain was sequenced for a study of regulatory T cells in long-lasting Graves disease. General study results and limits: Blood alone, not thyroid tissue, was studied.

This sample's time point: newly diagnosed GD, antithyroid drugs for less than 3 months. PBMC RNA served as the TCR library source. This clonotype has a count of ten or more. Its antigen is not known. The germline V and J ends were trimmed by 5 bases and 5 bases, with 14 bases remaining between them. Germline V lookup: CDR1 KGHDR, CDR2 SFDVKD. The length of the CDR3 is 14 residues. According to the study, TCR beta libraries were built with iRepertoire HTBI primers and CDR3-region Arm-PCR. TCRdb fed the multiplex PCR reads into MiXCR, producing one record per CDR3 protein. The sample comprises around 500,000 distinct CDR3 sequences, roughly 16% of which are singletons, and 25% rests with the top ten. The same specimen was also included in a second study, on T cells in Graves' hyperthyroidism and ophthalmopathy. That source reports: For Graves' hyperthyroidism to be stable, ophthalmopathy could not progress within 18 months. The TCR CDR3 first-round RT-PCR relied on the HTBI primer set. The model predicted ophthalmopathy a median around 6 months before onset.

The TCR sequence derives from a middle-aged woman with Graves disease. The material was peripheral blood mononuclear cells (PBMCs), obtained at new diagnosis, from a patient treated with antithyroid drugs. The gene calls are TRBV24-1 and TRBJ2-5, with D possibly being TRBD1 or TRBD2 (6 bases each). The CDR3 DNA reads TGTGCCACCAGTGGAGGGGGGCTAGGGGAGACCCAGTACTTC. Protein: CATSGGGLGETQYF.